Listed below are T cell receptor beta chains from one sample, sequenced in a study of blood T cells in healthy people across ages. TCRdb passed the 5' RACE reads through MiXCR, listing each CDR3 protein once. Altogether 650,000 to 800,000 distinct CDR3 sequences are present, roughly 44% being singletons, with the ten largest covering approximately 20%. Sequenced sample: blood. The receptor source for this set is a man in his 60s in good health. Each CDR3 is given with its conserved first and last residue. Each record gives: clone size, V gene, D gene, J gene, CDR3 DNA, CDR3 protein. A D gene is named only where the DNA matches it firmly. Some rows mark clone size as missing; the rest say once, few, many or name a class of expanded clone.

many	TRBV7-2	.	TRBJ2-7	TGTGCCAGCAGCTTAGGGTCGGCAGGGACCGCCTACGAGCAGTACTTC	CASSLGSAGTAYEQYF
.	TRBV6-2/TRBV6-3	TRBD2	TRBJ2-7	TGTGCCAGCAGTCCCCCAGGCGGGGGGCAATACGAGCAGTACTTC	CASSPPGGGQYEQYF
.	TRBV27	TRBD2	TRBJ2-1	TGTGCCAGCAGTTTATACACTAGCGGTTACAATAAGCAGTTCTTC	CASSLYTSGYNKQFF
.	TRBV20-1	.	TRBJ2-7	TGCAGTGCTACGGGACACGAAACCTACGAGCAGTACTTC	CSATGHETYEQYF
.	TRBV9	TRBD2	TRBJ2-5	TGTGCCAGCAGCGAAACTTCGGGACTAACCCAAGAGACCCAGTACTTC	CASSETSGLTQETQYF
.	TRBV28	TRBD1	TRBJ1-6	TGTGCCAGCATAAAGGGGGCGTCCTATAATTCACCCCTCCACTTT	CASIKGASYNSPLHF
.	TRBV20-1	.	TRBJ2-5	TGCAGTGCCACAGGCAGGCATGTGAGAACCCAGTACTTC	CSATGRHVRTQYF
.	TRBV3-1	.	TRBJ2-1	TGTGCCAGCAGCCAAGTCACAATCTCATACAATGAGCAGTTCTTC	CASSQVTISYNEQFF
few	TRBV6-1	.	TRBJ2-7	TGTGCCAGCAGTGGCCTGTCTAACTCAATAACCCCCTACGAGCAGTACTTC	CASSGLSNSITPYEQYF
.	TRBV20-1	TRBD2	TRBJ2-7	TGCAGTGCTAGTCCCCTAGCGGGGGTCTACGAGCAGTACTTC	CSASPLAGVYEQYF
many	TRBV7-2	.	TRBJ2-1	TGTGCCAGCAGCCCCCACAATGAGCAGTTCTTC	CASSPHNEQFF
.	TRBV13	.	TRBJ2-7	TGTGCCAGCAGCCCCGCGGGGCAGGGAGGCCCCTCCTCCTACGAGCAGTACTTC	CASSPAGQGGPSSYEQYF
.	TRBV18	.	TRBJ1-6	TGTGCCAGCTCACCAGGTGGCAGCGGCGCGAATTCACCCCTCCACTTT	CASSPGGSGANSPLHF
.	TRBV19	.	TRBJ2-1	TGTGCCAGTAGTATCCAGAGCTTCAACAATGAGCAGTTCTTC	CASSIQSFNNEQFF
few	TRBV7-8	.	TRBJ2-1	TGTGCCAGCAGCTCGCGGGACGCCTACAATGAGCAGTTCTTC	CASSSRDAYNEQFF
many	TRBV29-1	.	TRBJ1-1	TGCAGCGTTGAAGCCAACGTGAACACTGAAGCTTTCTTT	CSVEANVNTEAFF
many	TRBV4-3	TRBD2	TRBJ2-7	TGCGCCAGCAGCCAAGGGACTAGCGGGGGCTACGAGCAGTACTTC	CASSQGTSGGYEQYF